Shown below are 3 T cell receptor beta chains from a single sample sequenced in a study of TIL therapy for anti-PD-1-resistant metastatic lung cancer. The libraries were made with immunoSEQ v3. Here immunoSEQ multiplex PCR was the method, and the copy in TCRdb shows in-frame clones only, minus some. This table has fewer than 15,000 clones, 66% appearing once. Time point denoted: pre-treatment sample, taken before nivolumab and TIL therapy. Pleural nodules or supraclavicular lymph nodes made up most of the excised metastases sampled. The sequencing here drew on tumor tissue, taken at baseline. These receptors all come from a woman aged 25-85 years with non-small cell lung cancer.

The V and J genes are TRBV10-3 and TRBJ2-1; 8 bases align to TRBD2. J was trimmed by 7 bases and V by 6 bases; bases with no gene match: 5. This CDR3 contains 13 residues. The germline V gene has CDR1 ENHRY and CDR2 SYGVKD. The CDR3 is CAIRREGRNEQFF. CDR3 DNA: TGTGCCATCAGACGGGAGGGTCGAAATGAGCAGTTCTTC.

This chain links TRBV27 with TRBJ1-1, with D possibly being TRBD1 (5 bases). The CDR3 spans 15 residues. Trimming removed 1 base from V and 6 bases from J, with 15 bases in between. Per the germline V gene, CDR1 is MNHEY and CDR2 is SMNVEV (reference sequence). The CDR3, as DNA: TGTGCCAGCAGTTTATATGGGGGAGGGATCGCTGAAGCTTTCTTT. Translation gives CASSLYGGGIAEAFF.

The chain carries TRBV7-2 and TRBJ1-2, with a possible D match to TRBD1 (6 bases). The CDR3 covers 14 residues. V was shortened by 0 bases and J by 7 bases, with 12 bases between the two germline ends. Germline-derived CDR1 and CDR2 are SGHTA and FQGNSA. CDR3 region: CASSLAAGAPGYTF. The DNA of the CDR3 is TGTGCCAGCAGCTTAGCGGCAGGGGCTCCTGGCTACACCTTC. The whole variable domain, filled in from reference TRBV7-2 and TRBJ1-2, reads GAGVSQSPSNKVTEKGKDVELRCDPISGHTALYWYRQSLGQGLEFLIYFQGNSAPDKSGLPSDRFSAERTGGSVSTLTIQRTQQEDSAVYLCASSLAAGAPGYTFGSGTRLTVV.